Presented here are 24 T cell receptor beta chains from one specimen sequenced in a study of T-cell memory formation after mild COVID-19. MiXCR, applied by TCRdb to the 5' RACE reads, yields one record per CDR3 protein. The table lists about 350,000 distinct CDR3 sequences, 28% of them singletons. Specimen: PBMCs or a T cell subset sorted from them (not recorded which). Every receptor here comes from an adult woman who had mild COVID-19 (a few samples of this study predate the infection). Cell type and time point are not known.

The J gene is TRBJ2-3, the V gene TRBV20-1; no firm D call. Germline loops: CDR1 DFQATT, CDR2 SNEGSKA (reference sequence). The CDR3 extends over 12 amino acids. V gave up 0 bases and J gave up 7 bases, with 8 bases separating them. The CDR3 DNA is TGCAGTGCTAGAGATCGGCCCAATACGCAGTATTTT. Translated: CSARDRPNTQYF.

The CDR3 bases are TGTGCCACCAGTGAGTATTTTGGACTAGCAGCAAACAATGAGCAGTTCTTC. Translated: CATSEYFGLAANNEQFF. The rearrangement uses TRBV24-1 and TRBJ2-1; 8 bases are shared with TRBD2. Germline CDR1 reads KGHDR; CDR2 reads SFDVKD. V shed 4 bases, J shed 5 bases, and the junction held 12 bases outside the gene matches. The CDR3 spans 17 residues.

This clonotype was observed a few times. V and J are TRBV3-1 and TRBJ1-4; D is possibly TRBD1 (6 bases). CDR1 LGHDT and CDR2 YNNKEL come from the germline V gene (reference sequence). This CDR3 comprises 14 residues. V was pared by 3 bases and J by 7 bases, with 12 bases between. The CDR3 DNA is TGTGCCAGCAGCCACACAGGGTCGGGTGAAAAACTGTTTTTT. Its translation is CASSHTGSGEKLFF. The complete variable domain, with remaining parts taken from reference TRBV3-1 and TRBJ1-4, reads DTAVSQTPKYLVTQMGNDKSIKCEQNLGHDTMYWYKQDSKKFLKIMFSYNNKELIINETVPNRFSPKSPDKAHLNLHINSLELGDSAVYFCASSHTGSGEKLFFGSGTQLSVL.

CDR3 sequence (DNA): TGTGCCAGCAGTTCAGAGGGGACAGTCTCCTACGAGCAGTACTTC. This codes for CASSSEGTVSYEQYF. The rearrangement links TRBV7-9 to TRBJ2-7, with 7 bases identical to TRBD1. The V segment lost 6 bases and the J segment 0 bases; nucleotides outside the gene matches: 8. The CDR3 has 15 residues. Germline assignment: CDR1 SEHNR and CDR2 FQNEAQ (reference sequence).

This clonotype was picked up a small number of times. V is TRBV6-1 and J is TRBJ1-6, with no clear D. This CDR3 has 11 residues. V lost 8 bases and J lost 10, with 9 bases in between. Germline V lookup: CDR1 MNHNS, CDR2 SASEGT. In nucleotides, the CDR3 is TGTGCCAGCCAAGACGTCTCACCCCTCCACTTT. Translating it yields CASQDVSPLHF.

This clonotype was seen only a few times. V gene TRBV12-3 or TRBV12-4 combines with J gene TRBJ2-1, with 9 positions matching TRBD1. J gave up 0 bases and V 8 bases, and 2 bases lay outside the gene matches. CDR3 length: 14 residues. The CDR3 coding sequence is TGTGCCAGCGCGACAGGGGGCTCCTACAATGAGCAGTTCTTC. Translated, it gives CASATGGSYNEQFF.

In its sample, this clonotype was seen many times. Mismatch with germline at one junction end may stem from a read error. The rearrangement uses TRBV5-1 and TRBJ2-3, with 10 bases matching TRBD2. The CDR3 contains 14 residues. In germline, CDR1 is SGHRS, CDR2 YFSETQ. In nucleotides, the CDR3 is TGTGCCAGCAGCCTAGCGGGAGGCACAGATACGCAGTATTTT. Translating gives CASSLAGGTDTQYF.

This clonotype was counted only a few times. V and J are TRBV5-1 and TRBJ2-5; 8 bases are shared with TRBD1. The germline gives CDR1 SGHRS, CDR2 YFSETQ. This CDR3 has 15 amino acids. The V segment lost 4 bases and the J segment 2 bases; nucleotides outside the gene matches: 7. DNA of the CDR3: TGCGCCAGCAGCCCGGACAGGGTTGGGCAAGAGACCCAGTACTTC. Translation: CASSPDRVGQETQYF.

This clonotype was found a few times. The rearrangement links TRBV12-3 or TRBV12-4 to TRBJ1-2; 8 bases line up with TRBD1. Trimming took 3 bases from V and 7 from J; bases not matched to a gene: 7. CDR3 length equals 14 residues. CDR3 sequence reads: CASSFSGQGGGYTF. The DNA of the CDR3 is TGTGCCAGCAGTTTTTCAGGACAGGGAGGTGGCTACACCTTC.

The chain carries TRBV6-5 and TRBJ1-5; 8 nucleotides match TRBD1. The CDR3 has 18 amino acids. Germline-derived CDR1 and CDR2 are MNHEY and SVGAGI. The trim removed 5 bases at V and 0 bases at J, leaving 12 bases unmatched. The DNA of the CDR3 is TGTGCCAGCAGTCCCTCGACAGGGGAGTACAATAGCAATCAGCCCCAGCATTTT. Its protein product is CASSPSTGEYNSNQPQHF.

The gene calls are TRBV5-1 and TRBJ2-7, with 7 bases lining up with TRBD1. Germline loops: CDR1 SGHRS, CDR2 YFSETQ. The ends lost 4 bases at V and 2 bases at J; junction bases unmatched: 12. The CDR3 is made up of 16 amino acids. CDR3 nucleotides: TGCGCCAGCAGCATTCCGGGACAGCAGAAAACCTACGAGCAGTACTTC. Translating gives CASSIPGQQKTYEQYF. Based on the CDR3 plus reference TRBV5-1 and TRBJ2-7, the full variable domain is KAGVTQTPRYLIKTRGQQVTLSCSPISGHRSVSWYQQTPGQGLQFLFEYFSETQRNKGNFPGRFSGRQFSNSRSEMNVSTLELGDSALYLCASSIPGQQKTYEQYFGPGTRLTVT.

The chain is built from TRBV7-9 and TRBJ1-2; D is possibly TRBD1 (5 bases). Trimming pared 9 bases from V and 5 bases from J, leaving 16 bases between. This CDR3 comprises 13 residues. Germline V gives CDR1 SEHNR, CDR2 FQNEAQ (reference sequence). The CDR3 loop is CARTPDTVYGYTF. The CDR3 coding sequence is TGTGCCAGAACCCCGGACACGGTTTATGGCTACACCTTC.

This clonotype showed up just once. The V gene is TRBV7-9, the J gene TRBJ2-1; 10 nucleotides agree with TRBD2. The CDR3 runs to 17 residues. The germline CDR1 and CDR2 sequences are SEHNR and FQNEAQ (reference sequence). Trimming removed 2 bases from V and 6 bases from J; junction bases left unmatched: 10. The CDR3 sequence: CASSLLRAGGRPNEQFF. For the CDR3, the DNA is TGTGCCAGCAGCTTACTTAGAGCGGGAGGGCGCCCCAATGAGCAGTTCTTC. The full variable domain, in which reference TRBV7-9 and TRBJ2-1 provide the parts outside the CDR3, is DTGVSQNPRHKITKRGQNVTFRCDPISEHNRLYWYRQTLGQGPEFLTYFQNEAQLEKSRLLSDRFSAERPKGSFSTLEIQRTEQGDSAMYLCASSLLRAGGRPNEQFFGPGTRLTVL.

The chain is built from TRBV28 and TRBJ2-3; 8 bases fit TRBD1. V trimming: 8 bases; J trimming: 0 bases; junction bases outside the gene matches: 16. CDR3 length: 18 residues. Per germline, CDR1 MDHEN and CDR2 SYDVKM. CDR3 DNA: TGTGCCAGCGGCCCCTTGCCCGGGACAGGTTTAAGCACAGATACGCAGTATTTT. It translates to CASGPLPGTGLSTDTQYF.

The chain employs TRBV30 and TRBJ2-7, with 9 bases lining up with TRBD1. Trimming took 5 bases from V and 3 from J; bases not matched to a gene: 8. Germline V lookup: CDR1 GTSNPN, CDR2 SVGIG (reference sequence). CDR3 length: 14 residues. In nucleotides, the CDR3 is TGTGCCTGGGGAGGGACAGGGCCGTTCTACGAGCAGTACTTC. Protein product: CAWGGTGPFYEQYF.

The CDR3 protein is CASSLGGAGDYNEQFF. The CDR3 DNA reads as TGTGCCAGCAGCTTAGGTGGGGCGGGAGACTACAATGAGCAGTTCTTC. The chain combines TRBV11-2 with TRBJ2-1, with TRBD2 identical over 7 bases. J gave up 3 bases and V 1 base, and 6 bases lay outside the gene matches. There are 16 residues in the CDR3. Germline V CDR1 and CDR2: SGHAT, FQNNGV.

The chain employs TRBV7-9 and TRBJ2-2; D remains unclear. CDR1 and CDR2 (germline): SEHNR, FQNEAQ (reference sequence). This CDR3 has 13 residues. V lost 7 bases and J lost 6, with 12 bases in between. CDR3 sequence (DNA): TGTGCCAGCATCACCCCCGGTCCCGGGGAGCTGTTTTTT. It is translated as CASITPGPGELFF. Based on the CDR3 plus reference TRBV7-9 and TRBJ2-2, the full variable domain is DTGVSQNPRHKITKRGQNVTFRCDPISEHNRLYWYRQTLGQGPEFLTYFQNEAQLEKSRLLSDRFSAERPKGSFSTLEIQRTEQGDSAMYLCASITPGPGELFFGEGSRLTVL.

V gene TRBV5-6 combines with J gene TRBJ2-7; 8 nucleotides agree with TRBD2. Germline values: CDR1 SGHDT, CDR2 YYEEEE. The CDR3 has 14 residues. The V segment lost 0 bases and the J segment 2 bases; nucleotides outside the gene matches: 1. The CDR3: CASSLGLAPYEQYF. CDR3 DNA: TGTGCCAGCAGCTTGGGACTAGCGCCCTACGAGCAGTACTTC.

This clonotype has only a few counts. This chain links TRBV9 with TRBJ2-5; 12 positions match TRBD1. V lost 4 bases, J lost 4 bases, and 5 bases stayed unmatched. The CDR3 is 15 amino acids. From germline, CDR1 is SGDLS and CDR2 YYNGEE. The CDR3, as DNA: TGTGCCAGCAGCCCAGGGACAGGGGGCACAGAGACCCAGTACTTC. Translating it yields CASSPGTGGTETQYF.

This clonotype appeared a few times. The chain links TRBV10-3 to TRBJ2-3; D might be TRBD1 (5 bases). Trimming cost V 4 bases and J 3 bases, with 8 bases left between them. Looked up from germline, CDR1 is ENHRY and CDR2 is SYGVKD. The CDR3 totals 13 residues. CDR3 sequence reads: CAISVQGTDTQYF. CDR3 nucleotide sequence: TGTGCCATCAGTGTGCAGGGAACAGATACGCAGTATTTT.

The chain is built from TRBV19 and TRBJ1-1; 10 bases agree with TRBD1. The CDR3 length is 13 residues. Trimming at V came to 11 bases and at J to 4 bases, leaving 7 bases not matched to a gene. Germline lookup yields CDR1 LNHDA and CDR2 SQIVND (reference sequence). CDR3 nucleotides: TGTGCCGCGCGACAGGGGGCGGGCACTGAAGCTTTCTTT. Translating it yields CAARQGAGTEAFF.

This clonotype was recorded a few times. V is TRBV29-1 and J is TRBJ2-7, with D possibly TRBD2 on 6 matching bases. Germline V gene lookup returns CDR1 SQVTM and CDR2 ANQGSEA. The CDR3 has 12 residues. The germline V and J ends were trimmed by 5 bases and 6 bases, with 14 bases remaining between them. The CDR3 DNA reads TGCAGCGTTAATCCGGGGGTGGGCGAGCAGTACTTC. Amino acids: CSVNPGVGEQYF.

This clonotype has more than one count but fewer than ten. A read error may produce the germline difference seen at one junction end. The gene calls are TRBV2 and TRBJ1-1; D is ambiguous. This CDR3 contains 11 residues. Per germline, CDR1 SNHLY and CDR2 FYNNEI. In nucleotides, the CDR3 is TGTGCCAGCGCCAGAGGCGGGGAAGTTTTCTTT. This gives the protein CASARGGEVFF.

This clonotype has only a few counts. The chain carries TRBV7-9 and TRBJ2-5; D perhaps matches TRBD2 (5 bases). Trimming removed 5 bases at V and 5 bases at J, with 18 bases between. The CDR3 totals 15 residues. The germline CDR1 and CDR2 sequences are SEHNR and FQNEAQ (reference sequence). The CDR3 DNA reads TGTGCCAGCAGCCTAGAGGCGGGCCCGGCGGAGACCCAGTACTTC. Its protein is CASSLEAGPAETQYF.